The rows below give T cell receptor beta chains drawn from one sample of a study of T cell changes during pregnancy in multiple sclerosis. Method: immunoSEQ multiplex PCR; TCRdb's copy keeps in-frame clones and lacks some. Of some 80,000 clones listed, over 85% are singletons. This specimen was CD4+ T cells from peripheral blood mononuclear cells, taken after pregnancy. The receptors originated from a female donor with multiple sclerosis, enrolled in a pregnancy study. Each CDR3 is given with its conserved first and last residue. A D gene is named only where the DNA matches it firmly. Clone size is stated in some rows and not others, as once, few, many or a class when expanded.

d_gene,v_gene,abundance,j_gene,CDR3nt,CDR3aa
TRBD1,TRBV27,-,TRBJ2-7,TGTGCCAGCAGCGCGACCGGGACAGGCGTTTACGAGCAGTACTTC,CASSATGTGVYEQYF
TRBD2,TRBV5-6,-,TRBJ2-2,TGTGCCAGCAGCTTAAGCGGGAGAGAGCTGTTTTTT,CASSLSGRELFF
TRBD1,TRBV7-2,-,TRBJ1-1,TGTGCCAGCACCCTGTTGACAGGGACTGAAGCTTTCTTT,CASTLLTGTEAFF
-,TRBV30,-,TRBJ1-2,TGTGCCTGGAGTGTAAACAGGCAGGGTCGTGGCTACACCTTC,CAWSVNRQGRGYTF
-,TRBV9,-,TRBJ2-7,TGTGCCAGCAGAGACCCTAACAGGTCGAAGGGCTACGAGCAGTACTTC,CASRDPNRSKGYEQYF
-,TRBV5-1,once,TRBJ1-2,TGCGCCAGCAGCCCAGTGGCTAACTATGGCTACACCTTC,CASSPVANYGYTF
-,TRBV10-3,-,TRBJ2-3,TGTGCCATCAGTGAAATGGGCGCTCAGTATTTT,CAISEMGAQYF
TRBD2,TRBV9,once,TRBJ2-1,TGTGCCAGCAGCCTCGGGACTAGCGGGCACTACAATGAGCAGTTCTTC,CASSLGTSGHYNEQFF
-,TRBV5-6,-,TRBJ2-7,TGTGCCAGCAGCCTAAAACCACAGGCATTCTACGAGCAGTACTTC,CASSLKPQAFYEQYF
TRBD1,TRBV2,-,TRBJ1-1,TGTGCCAGCAGGGGACAGGGGAACACTGAAGCTTTCTTT,CASRGQGNTEAFF
-,TRBV28,-,TRBJ2-3,TGTGCCAGCAGTTTTTCAGTCACGCAGTATTTT,CASSFSVTQYF
-,TRBV2,-,TRBJ1-1,TGTGCCAGCAAAGGTCGAGGATATGAAGCTTTCTTT,CASKGRGYEAFF
TRBD1,TRBV5-6,-,TRBJ2-1,TGTGCCAGCAGCCCGCCGGGACAGGGGTTGAATGAGCAGTTCTTC,CASSPPGQGLNEQFF
TRBD2,TRBV7-9,-,TRBJ2-1,TGTGCCAGCAGCTTAAATAGCGGGAGTTTCAATGAGCAGTTCTTC,CASSLNSGSFNEQFF
TRBD1,TRBV6-6,-,TRBJ2-7,TGTGCCAGCAGCAACAGGGGAGCCGTAAACGAGCAGTACTTC,CASSNRGAVNEQYF
TRBD1,TRBV15,-,TRBJ2-7,TGTGCCACCAGCAGAGCGACAGGGGCGGACGAGCAGTACTTC,CATSRATGADEQYF
-,TRBV20-1,-,TRBJ1-2,TGCAGTGCAACGCAGGGGGGCTACACCTTC,CSATQGGYTF
TRBD1,TRBV29-1,-,TRBJ2-1,TGCAGCGTCCCCGGCTTTTGGGGACAGGGGGTCAATGAGCAGTTCTTC,CSVPGFWGQGVNEQFF
-,TRBV28,-,TRBJ1-2,TGTGCCAGCAAAACGAGGGCTGGCTACACCTTC,CASKTRAGYTF
TRBD2,TRBV7-9,-,TRBJ2-3,TGTGCCAGCAGCTTTAGTGGCGGGAGAAAGATAGATACGCAGTATTTT,CASSFSGGRKIDTQYF
-,TRBV6-1,few,TRBJ2-7,TGTGCCAGCAGTGAAAAGTCGTCAGGGGCCGGCTACGAGCAGTACTTC,CASSEKSSGAGYEQYF
TRBD1,TRBV28,-,TRBJ1-2,TGTGCCATTCAGGGGGATAACTATGGCTACACCTTC,CAIQGDNYGYTF
TRBD1,TRBV6-5,-,TRBJ2-1,TGTGCCAGCAGTTACTCGGCGGGGACAGGTTCTAAGCAGTTCTTC,CASSYSAGTGSKQFF
-,TRBV29-1,-,TRBJ2-3,TGCAGCGTTGGGAAGCGGTTAACGGCCCTAGCAACAGATACGCAGTATTTT,CSVGKRLTALATDTQYF
-,TRBV6-5,-,TRBJ2-1,TGTGCCAGCAGTTATGGACTTCTCGATGAGCAGTTCTTC,CASSYGLLDEQFF
TRBD1,TRBV15,-,TRBJ2-5,TGTGCCACCAGCCCGGACAGGTGGGGGGAGACCCAGTACTTC,CATSPDRWGETQYF
-,TRBV5-4,-,TRBJ1-1,TGTGCCAGCAGCTTGGGGGGACAACCCACTGAAGCTTTCTTT,CASSLGGQPTEAFF
-,TRBV9,-,TRBJ2-5,TGTGCCAGCAGCGTAGGGCCAAAGGAGACCCAGTACTTC,CASSVGPKETQYF
TRBD1,TRBV5-3,-,TRBJ1-5,TGTGCCAGAAGCTTTCCCCAGGGGGTCGGACAGCCCCAGCATTTT,CARSFPQGVGQPQHF
TRBD2,TRBV30,-,TRBJ2-5,TGTGCCTGGAGTGTTAGACGGGGGGGAGAGACCCAGTACTTC,CAWSVRRGGETQYF
TRBD2,TRBV6-5,-,TRBJ2-7,TGTGCCAGCAGTTACTCCCAACTAGCGGGATTCTACGAGCAGTACTTC,CASSYSQLAGFYEQYF
TRBD1,TRBV27,-,TRBJ1-1,TGTGCCAGGGACAGGGGTGAAGCTTTCTTT,CARDRGEAFF
TRBD1,TRBV27,-,TRBJ2-3,TGTGCCAGCAGTCCGGGACAGGGGTGGGCAGATACGCAGTATTTT,CASSPGQGWADTQYF
TRBD1,TRBV6-6,-,TRBJ1-4,TGTGCCAGCAGTTACTTGGGACAGGGCGGGGAAAAACTGTTTTTT,CASSYLGQGGEKLFF
-,TRBV18,-,TRBJ2-7,TGTGCCAGCTCACCGGGCCCTGCCTACGAGCAGTACTTC,CASSPGPAYEQYF
TRBD1,TRBV9,-,TRBJ2-7,TGTGCCAGCAGCCCGGGACAGGGCTTCTACGAGCAGTACTTC,CASSPGQGFYEQYF
-,TRBV6-1,-,TRBJ2-7,TGTGCCAGCAGCAACAGGGCGTCCTACGAGCAGTACTTC,CASSNRASYEQYF
TRBD1,TRBV4-3,-,TRBJ2-7,TGCGCCAGCAGCCAAATAGGGACAGCTGACGAGCAGTACTTC,CASSQIGTADEQYF
-,TRBV6-5,-,TRBJ2-1,TGTGCCAGCAGTTACGGCTATGAGCAGTTCTTC,CASSYGYEQFF